The 23 T cell receptor beta chains in this list originate from one sample, sequenced in a study of blood T cell repertoires in COVID-19. Profiling relied on immunoSEQ multiplex PCR, and the TCRdb table lists in-frame clones only, not all of them. The data show approximately 70,000 clones, roughly 86% seen once. The sample was peripheral blood. Receptor source: a woman between 55 and 75 years old with acute or convalescent COVID-19.

This clone has only one observation. The rearrangement links TRBV2 to TRBJ1-5; 8 positions match TRBD1. The CDR3 length is 16 residues. Per germline, CDR1 SNHLY and CDR2 FYNNEI. The trim removed 2 bases at V and 0 bases at J, leaving 3 bases unmatched. The CDR3 DNA is TGTGCCAGCAGTGAACGACAGGGGTCTAGCAATCAGCCCCAGCATTTT. Amino acid sequence: CASSERQGSSNQPQHF.

This chain uses TRBV6-5 with TRBJ1-2; D gene ambiguous. Germline CDR1 is MNHEY and CDR2 is SVGAGI. The V gene lost 6 bases and the J gene lost 4 bases, with 9 bases spanning the gap. This CDR3 contains 12 residues. Written as DNA, the CDR3 is TGTGCCAGCAGCCGCGGATCCTATGGCTACACCTTC. This encodes CASSRGSYGYTF.

The rearrangement joins TRBV7-6 to TRBJ2-7; 7 bases match TRBD1. V was clipped by 4 bases and J by 3 bases; unmatched bases: 9. Germline CDR1 reads SGHVS; CDR2 reads FNYEAQ. The CDR3 has 15 amino acids. CDR3 residues: CASSSSDRASYEQYF. CDR3 DNA sequence: TGTGCCAGCAGCTCCAGCGACAGGGCTAGCTACGAGCAGTACTTC.

The rearrangement joins TRBV7-8 to TRBJ2-2; D unresolved. V lost 2 bases and J 4 bases, leaving 11 bases between the germline ends. There are 15 residues in the CDR3. Germline V gene lookup returns CDR1 SGHVS and CDR2 FQNEAQ. CDR3 loop: CASSLLELVTGELFF. The CDR3 region has the DNA TGTGCCAGCAGCTTACTAGAACTTGTCACCGGGGAGCTGTTTTTT. Full variable domain (missing parts from reference TRBV7-8 and TRBJ2-2): GAGVSQSPRYKVAKRGQDVALRCDPISGHVSLFWYQQALGQGPEFLTYFQNEAQLDKSGLPSDRFFAERPEGSVSTLKIQRTQQEDSAVYLCASSLLELVTGELFFGEGSRLTVL.

This clone was counted a single time. The rearrangement joins TRBV7-2 to TRBJ1-1, with D perhaps matching TRBD1 (5 bases). This CDR3 has 15 residues. Trimming left V 5 bases short and J 1 base short, with 14 bases between. Germline values: CDR1 SGHTA, CDR2 FQGNSA. The CDR3 DNA reads TGTGCCAGCAGCGTTACCCTACAGGAGAACACTGAAGCTTTCTTT. Encoded protein: CASSVTLQENTEAFF.

This chain joins TRBV3-1 (or the pseudogene TRBV3-2) and TRBJ2-1, with a possible D match to TRBD1 (5 bases). Germline CDR1 LGHDT, CDR2 YNNKEL (reference sequence). V lost 0 bases and J 5 bases, leaving 11 bases between the germline ends. The CDR3 contains 15 residues. DNA of the CDR3: TGTGCCAGCAGCCAAGAATCAGGGCGCAACAATGAGCAGTTCTTC. Translating gives CASSQESGRNNEQFF.

As DNA, the CDR3 is TGCGCCAGCAGCCCAGCTGGGGGGATTGACACAACTAATGAAAAACTGTTTTTT. Translation: CASSPAGGIDTTNEKLFF. V and J are TRBV5-1 and TRBJ1-4, with D perhaps matching TRBD1 (5 bases). Trimming shortened V by 4 bases and J by 0 bases, and 19 bases separated the two germline ends. Germline V gives CDR1 SGHRS, CDR2 YFSETQ. The CDR3 contains 18 residues.

The chain combines TRBV3-1 (or the pseudogene TRBV3-2) with TRBJ2-1, with TRBD2 identical over 11 bases. CDR1 and CDR2 from the germline V gene are LGHDT and YNNKEL (reference sequence). CDR3 size: 16 residues. The ends lost 0 bases at V and 6 bases at J; junction bases unmatched: 4. This CDR3 is CASSQDRLAGINEQFF. DNA of the CDR3: TGTGCCAGCAGCCAAGATCGACTAGCGGGGATCAATGAGCAGTTCTTC.

The chain combines TRBV4-2 with TRBJ2-7; 14 bases match TRBD2. Germline lookup yields CDR1 LGHNA and CDR2 YNFKEQ. The V and J ends lost 4 bases and 2 bases, in that order; junction bases with no gene match: 1. This CDR3 contains 15 residues. The CDR3 DNA follows: TGTGCCAGCAGCCTGACTAGCGGGGGGGCCTACGAGCAGTACTTC. This sequence encodes CASSLTSGGAYEQYF.

The CDR3 DNA reads as TGTGCCAGCAGAATCCGGGTGGGGAACACTGAAGCTTTCTTT. Its translation is CASRIRVGNTEAFF. This chain connects TRBV6-5 to TRBJ1-1; D is unresolved. This CDR3 is 14 amino acids long. Germline V gives CDR1 MNHEY, CDR2 SVGAGI. V was pared by 6 bases and J by 1 base, with 12 bases between.

This clone appeared once. The chain joins TRBV5-4 to TRBJ2-3; 7 bases agree with TRBD2. CDR3 size: 18 residues. J was trimmed by 0 bases and V by 5 bases; bases with no gene match: 15. The V gene's germline CDR1 is SGHNT and CDR2 YYREEE (reference sequence). The CDR3 is CASRPASGHTYSTDTQYF. The CDR3 coding sequence is TGTGCCAGCAGACCTGCTAGCGGACACACATATAGCACAGATACGCAGTATTTT.

The V gene is TRBV4-2, the J gene TRBJ2-3, with 10 bases aligning to TRBD2. This CDR3 has 16 amino acids. Germline values: CDR1 LGHNA, CDR2 YNFKEQ. With 4 bases clipped from V and 0 bases from J, the junction kept 4 bases outside the gene matches. The CDR3 sequence is CASSLGLADSTDTQYF. The CDR3 nucleotides are TGTGCCAGCAGCCTAGGACTAGCGGACAGCACAGATACGCAGTATTTT.

The genes are TRBV4-1 and TRBJ2-7; D might be TRBD1 (5 bases). This CDR3 has 14 amino acids. In germline, CDR1 is MGHRA, CDR2 YSYEKL. V was shortened by 2 bases and J by 7 bases, with 15 bases between the two germline ends. The CDR3 coding sequence is TGCGCCAGCAGCCAATCGGTCAGGGCCCAAGAGCAGTACTTC. Translation: CASSQSVRAQEQYF.

The chain combines TRBV5-1 with TRBJ2-5; D is possibly TRBD2 (7 bases). CDR3 length: 15 amino acids. The germline V and J ends were trimmed by 7 bases and 4 bases, with 20 bases remaining between them. CDR1 and CDR2 (germline): SGHRS, YFSETQ. CDR3 amino acids: CASERWGGPGETQYF. The CDR3 region has the DNA TGCGCCAGCGAACGATGGGGGGGGCCTGGAGAGACCCAGTACTTC.

The CDR3, as DNA: TGCGCCAGCAGCTTGGCCGTCGACAGGTACGGAGATACGCAGTATTTT. As protein: CASSLAVDRYGDTQYF. J is TRBJ2-3 and V is TRBV5-1, with a weak D call TRBD1 (6 bases). V lost 0 bases and J lost 5, with 16 bases in between. This CDR3 region has 16 residues. CDR1 is SGHRS and CDR2 is YFSETQ in the germline V gene.

V usage is TRBV4-1 and J usage is TRBJ2-1; 8 bases are a match to TRBD2. V was clipped by 0 bases and J by 4 bases; unmatched bases: 5. This CDR3 contains 16 residues. Germline CDR1 MGHRA, CDR2 YSYEKL. CDR3 sequence: CASSQDFASGYNEQFF. Written as DNA, the CDR3 is TGCGCCAGCAGCCAAGATTTCGCTAGCGGGTACAATGAGCAGTTCTTC.

This chain links TRBV6-5 with TRBJ2-7, with 9 nucleotides matching TRBD2. V shed 7 bases and J 6 bases; nucleotides not matched to a gene: 10. In germline, CDR1 is MNHEY, CDR2 SVGAGI. This CDR3 has 14 amino acids. The CDR3 region is CASKAGGVWGEQYF. The CDR3 DNA reads TGTGCCAGCAAGGCGGGGGGGGTCTGGGGCGAGCAGTACTTC.

This clone was counted once. V usage is TRBV28 and J usage is TRBJ1-5; weak D call: TRBD1 (5 bases). V lost 8 bases, J lost 3 bases, and 20 bases lay in between. The CDR3 is 16 residues long. Germline values: CDR1 MDHEN, CDR2 SYDVKM. CDR3 protein: CASSPGGVRVNQPQHF. CDR3 DNA: TGTGCCAGCTCACCGGGAGGGGTAAGGGTCAATCAGCCCCAGCATTTT.

V is TRBV13 and J is TRBJ1-2; tentative D call: TRBD1 (6 bases). The V and J ends lost 3 bases and 4 bases respectively, with 21 bases between them. In germline, CDR1 is PRHDT, CDR2 FYEKMQ (reference sequence). This CDR3 contains 17 residues. As DNA, the CDR3 is TGTGCCAGCAGCTTCGGCGGGGGCGGGGGGCATCGCTATGGCTACACCTTC. It translates to CASSFGGGGGHRYGYTF.

This clone is termed medium-sized. The chain has TRBV6-7 and TRBJ2-1; 8 bases are a match to TRBD2. TRBV6-7 is an ORF; its function is uncertain. The CDR3 is 14 residues long. The J segment lost 8 bases and the V segment lost 5 bases, leaving 8 bases of the junction unmatched. The CDR3 protein is CASSRTSLGDEQFF. The CDR3 bases are TGTGCCAGCAGTCGGACTAGCTTAGGCGATGAGCAGTTCTTC.

This clone was picked up one time. The V and J genes are TRBV19 and TRBJ1-3; D remains unclear. V shed 7 bases and J shed 3 bases, with 16 bases lying between them. The CDR3 spans 15 residues. CDR1 LNHDA and CDR2 SQIVND come from the germline V gene (reference sequence). DNA for the CDR3: TGTGCCAGTACCCCGACATGGAATTATGGAAACACCATATATTTT. Protein: CASTPTWNYGNTIYF.

The chain has TRBV4-2 and TRBJ2-1; TRBD2 agrees at 8 bases. The CDR3 runs to 15 residues. Germline CDR1 and CDR2: LGHNA and YNFKEQ. J gave up 4 bases and V 4 bases, and 6 bases lay outside the gene matches. The CDR3, as DNA: TGTGCCAGCAGCCGACTAAGCGGGGGATACAATGAGCAGTTCTTC. Its translation: CASSRLSGGYNEQFF.

The chain employs TRBV4-1 and TRBJ2-7; D is unclear. Germline loops: CDR1 MGHRA, CDR2 YSYEKL. V was cut by 1 base and J by 3 bases, with 7 bases left in between. There are 13 residues in the CDR3. Here the CDR3 DNA reads TGCGCCAGCAGCCAAGCCTCAGGCTACGAGCAGTACTTC. Protein sequence: CASSQASGYEQYF.